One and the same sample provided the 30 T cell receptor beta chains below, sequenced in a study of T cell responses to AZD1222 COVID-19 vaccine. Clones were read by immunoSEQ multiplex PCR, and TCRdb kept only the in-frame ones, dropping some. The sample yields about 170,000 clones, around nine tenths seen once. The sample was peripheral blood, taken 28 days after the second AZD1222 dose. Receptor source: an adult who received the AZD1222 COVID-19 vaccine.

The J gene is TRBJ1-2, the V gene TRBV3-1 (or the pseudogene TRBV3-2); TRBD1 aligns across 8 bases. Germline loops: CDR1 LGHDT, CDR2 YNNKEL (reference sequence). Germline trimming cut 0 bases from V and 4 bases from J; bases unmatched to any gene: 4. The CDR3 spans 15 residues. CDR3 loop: CASSQDRGLVYGYTF. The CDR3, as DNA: TGTGCCAGCAGCCAAGACAGGGGGCTAGTCTATGGCTACACCTTC.

The CDR3 DNA is TGTGCCAGCAGCTTGAAGCTTCTGTCCTACGAGCAGTACTTC. Its protein is CASSLKLLSYEQYF. The chain carries TRBV11-2 and TRBJ2-7, with D uncertain. Trimming cost V 3 bases and J 1 base, with 10 bases left between them. In germline, CDR1 is SGHAT, CDR2 FQNNGV. The CDR3 has 14 amino acids. Full variable domain (outside the CDR3, taken from reference TRBV11-2 and TRBJ2-7): EAGVAQSPRYKIIEKRQSVAFWCNPISGHATLYWYQQILGQGPKLLIQFQNNGVVDDSQLPKDRFSAERLKGVDSTLKIQPAKLEDSAVYLCASSLKLLSYEQYFGPGTRLTVT.

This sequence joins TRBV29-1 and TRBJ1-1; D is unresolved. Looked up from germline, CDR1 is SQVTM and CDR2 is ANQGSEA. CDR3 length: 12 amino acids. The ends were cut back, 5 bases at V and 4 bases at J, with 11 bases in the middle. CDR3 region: CSVFTPSTEAFF. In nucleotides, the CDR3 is TGCAGCGTTTTCACCCCGAGCACTGAAGCTTTCTTT. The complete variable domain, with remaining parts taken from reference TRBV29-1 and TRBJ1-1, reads SAVISQKPSRDICQRGTSLTIQCQVDSQVTMMFWYRQQPGQSLTLIATANQGSEATYESGFVIDKFPISRPNLTFSTLTVSNMSPEDSSIYLCSVFTPSTEAFFGQGTRLTVV.

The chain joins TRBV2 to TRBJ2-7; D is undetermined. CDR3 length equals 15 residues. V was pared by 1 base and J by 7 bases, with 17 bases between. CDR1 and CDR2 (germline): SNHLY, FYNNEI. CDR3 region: CASSEENSPADEQYF. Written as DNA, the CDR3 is TGTGCCAGCAGTGAAGAAAATTCCCCGGCCGATGAGCAGTACTTC.

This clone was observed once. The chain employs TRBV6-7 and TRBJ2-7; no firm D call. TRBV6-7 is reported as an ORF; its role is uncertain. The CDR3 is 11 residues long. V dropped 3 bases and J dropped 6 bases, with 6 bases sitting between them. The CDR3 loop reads CASSYWTEQYF. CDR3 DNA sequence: TGTGCCAGCAGTTATTGGACCGAGCAGTACTTC.

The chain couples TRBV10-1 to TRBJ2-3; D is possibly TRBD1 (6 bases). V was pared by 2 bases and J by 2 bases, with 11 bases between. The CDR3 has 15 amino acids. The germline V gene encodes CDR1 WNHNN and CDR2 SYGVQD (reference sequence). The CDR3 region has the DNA TGCGCCAGCAGTGAGACGTGGGGGCCCACAGATACGCAGTATTTT. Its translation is CASSETWGPTDTQYF.

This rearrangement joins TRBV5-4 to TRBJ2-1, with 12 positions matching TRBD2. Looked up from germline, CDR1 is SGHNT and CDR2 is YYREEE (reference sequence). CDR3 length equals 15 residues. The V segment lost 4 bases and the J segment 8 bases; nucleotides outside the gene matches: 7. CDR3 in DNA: TGTGCCAGCAGCGCCGCTAGCGGGGGGGCCTATGAGCAGTTCTTC. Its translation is CASSAASGGAYEQFF.

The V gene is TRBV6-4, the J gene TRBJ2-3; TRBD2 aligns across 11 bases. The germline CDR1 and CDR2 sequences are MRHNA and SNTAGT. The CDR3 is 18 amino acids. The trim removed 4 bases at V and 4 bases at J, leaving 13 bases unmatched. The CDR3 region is CASSGSSLAGGRADTQYF. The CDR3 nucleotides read TGTGCCAGCAGTGGCTCGAGTCTAGCGGGGGGTAGGGCAGATACGCAGTATTTT.

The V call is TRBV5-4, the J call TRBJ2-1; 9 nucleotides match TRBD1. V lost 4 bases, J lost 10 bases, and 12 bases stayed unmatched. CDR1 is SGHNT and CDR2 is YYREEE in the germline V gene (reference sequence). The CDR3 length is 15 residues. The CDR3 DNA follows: TGTGCCAGCAGCGCGACGGGACAGGGAGTGTTCGAGCAGTTCTTC. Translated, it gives CASSATGQGVFEQFF.

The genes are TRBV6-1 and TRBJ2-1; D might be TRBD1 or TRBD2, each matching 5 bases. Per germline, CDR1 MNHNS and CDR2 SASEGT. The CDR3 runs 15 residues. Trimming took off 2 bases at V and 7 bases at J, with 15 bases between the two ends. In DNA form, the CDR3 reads TGTGCCAGCAGTGAATGGATCGGGGCCGGGAATGAGCAGTTCTTC. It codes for CASSEWIGAGNEQFF.

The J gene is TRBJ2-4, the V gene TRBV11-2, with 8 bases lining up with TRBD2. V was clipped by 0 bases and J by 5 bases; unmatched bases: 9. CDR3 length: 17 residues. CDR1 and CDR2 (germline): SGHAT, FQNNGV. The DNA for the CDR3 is TGTGCCAGCAGCTTAGATTCACCTGGGCGGGGGGAAAACATTCAGTACTTC. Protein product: CASSLDSPGRGENIQYF.

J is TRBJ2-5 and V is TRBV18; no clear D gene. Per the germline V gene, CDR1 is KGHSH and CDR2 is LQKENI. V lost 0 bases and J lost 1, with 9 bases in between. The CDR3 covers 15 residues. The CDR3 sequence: CASSPPIGPQETQYF. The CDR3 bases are TGTGCCAGCTCACCACCTATCGGTCCCCAAGAGACCCAGTACTTC.

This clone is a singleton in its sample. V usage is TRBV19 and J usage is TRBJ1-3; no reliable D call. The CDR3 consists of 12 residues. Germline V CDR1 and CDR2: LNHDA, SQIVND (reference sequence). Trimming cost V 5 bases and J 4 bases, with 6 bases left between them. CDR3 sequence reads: CASSPNGNTIYF. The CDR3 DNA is TGTGCCAGTAGTCCGAACGGAAACACCATATATTTT.

The CDR3 region is CASSEAPISGTEAFF. CDR3 DNA: TGTGCCAGCAGTGAAGCGCCGATCAGTGGGACTGAAGCTTTCTTT. The V and J genes are TRBV2 and TRBJ1-1, with unresolved D. Trimming stripped 0 bases from V and 5 bases from J, with 13 bases between. The CDR3 has 15 amino acids. Germline V gene sequence: CDR1 SNHLY, CDR2 FYNNEI.

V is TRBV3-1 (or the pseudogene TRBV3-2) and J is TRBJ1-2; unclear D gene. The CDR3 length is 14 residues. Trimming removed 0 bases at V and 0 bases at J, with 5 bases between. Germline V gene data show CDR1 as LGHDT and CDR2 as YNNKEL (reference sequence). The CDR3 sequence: CASSQEGSNYGYTF. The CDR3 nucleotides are TGTGCCAGCAGCCAAGAAGGCTCTAACTATGGCTACACCTTC.

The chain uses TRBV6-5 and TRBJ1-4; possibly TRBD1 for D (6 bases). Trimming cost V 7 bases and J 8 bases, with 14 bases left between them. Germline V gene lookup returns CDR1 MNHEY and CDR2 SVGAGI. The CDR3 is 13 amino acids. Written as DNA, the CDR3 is TGTGCCAGCACGAACAGGGTAGGGGAAAAACTGTTTTTT. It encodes CASTNRVGEKLFF.

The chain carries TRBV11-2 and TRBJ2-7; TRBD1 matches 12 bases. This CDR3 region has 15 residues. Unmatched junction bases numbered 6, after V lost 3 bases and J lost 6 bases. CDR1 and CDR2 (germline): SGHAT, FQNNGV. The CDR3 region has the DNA TGTGCCAGCAGCTTGGGGGGACAGGGGGCTGGCGAGCAGTACTTC. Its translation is CASSLGGQGAGEQYF. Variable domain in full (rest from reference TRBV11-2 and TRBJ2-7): EAGVAQSPRYKIIEKRQSVAFWCNPISGHATLYWYQQILGQGPKLLIQFQNNGVVDDSQLPKDRFSAERLKGVDSTLKIQPAKLEDSAVYLCASSLGGQGAGEQYFGPGTRLTVT.

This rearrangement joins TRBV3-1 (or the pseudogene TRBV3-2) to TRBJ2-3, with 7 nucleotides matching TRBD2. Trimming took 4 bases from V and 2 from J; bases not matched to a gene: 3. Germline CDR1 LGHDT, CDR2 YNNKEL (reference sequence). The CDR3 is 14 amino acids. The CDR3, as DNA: TGTGCCAGCAGCCCGGGACTAAACACAGATACGCAGTATTTT. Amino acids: CASSPGLNTDTQYF.

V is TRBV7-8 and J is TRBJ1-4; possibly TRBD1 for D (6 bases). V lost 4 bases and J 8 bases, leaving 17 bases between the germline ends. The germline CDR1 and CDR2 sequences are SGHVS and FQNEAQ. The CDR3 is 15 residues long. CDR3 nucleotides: TGTGCCAGCAGCTCCTTTAGGGGTCAGGGGGAAAAACTGTTTTTT. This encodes CASSSFRGQGEKLFF.

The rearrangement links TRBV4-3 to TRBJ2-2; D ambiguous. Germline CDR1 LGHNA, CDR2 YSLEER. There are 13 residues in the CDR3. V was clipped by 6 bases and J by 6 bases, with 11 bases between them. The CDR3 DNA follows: TGCGCCAGCAGGGCCGGGTGGTCCGGGGAGCTGTTTTTT. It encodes CASRAGWSGELFF.

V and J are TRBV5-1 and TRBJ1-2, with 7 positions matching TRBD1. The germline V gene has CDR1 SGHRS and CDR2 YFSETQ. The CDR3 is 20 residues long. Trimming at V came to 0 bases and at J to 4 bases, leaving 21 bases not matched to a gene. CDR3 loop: CASSLGVRGTAIEKVYGYTF. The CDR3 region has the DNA TGCGCCAGCAGCTTGGGGGTACGGGGGACAGCGATCGAAAAAGTCTATGGCTACACCTTC.

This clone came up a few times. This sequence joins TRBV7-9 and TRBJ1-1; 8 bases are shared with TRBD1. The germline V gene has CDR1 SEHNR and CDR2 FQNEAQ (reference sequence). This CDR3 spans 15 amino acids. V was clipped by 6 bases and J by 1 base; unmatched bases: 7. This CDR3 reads CASRVTDRENTEAFF. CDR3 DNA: TGTGCCAGCAGGGTTACGGACAGGGAGAACACTGAAGCTTTCTTT.

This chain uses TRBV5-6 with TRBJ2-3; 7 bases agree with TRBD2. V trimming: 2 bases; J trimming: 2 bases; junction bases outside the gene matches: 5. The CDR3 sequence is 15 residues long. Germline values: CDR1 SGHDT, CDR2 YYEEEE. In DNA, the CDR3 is TGTGCCAGCAGCTTTTGGGGGGACTACACAGATACGCAGTATTTT. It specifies CASSFWGDYTDTQYF.

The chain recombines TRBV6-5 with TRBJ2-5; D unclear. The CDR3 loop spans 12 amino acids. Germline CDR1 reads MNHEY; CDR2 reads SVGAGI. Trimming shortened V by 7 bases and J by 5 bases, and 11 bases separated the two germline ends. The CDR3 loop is CASTSGGETQYF. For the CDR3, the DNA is TGTGCCAGCACTTCGGGTGGGGAGACCCAGTACTTC.

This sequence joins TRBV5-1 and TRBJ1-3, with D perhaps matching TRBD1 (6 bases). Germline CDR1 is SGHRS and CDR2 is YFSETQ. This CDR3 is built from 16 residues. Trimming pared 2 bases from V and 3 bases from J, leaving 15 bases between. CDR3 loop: CASSFEGQGFGNTIYF. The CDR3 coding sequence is TGCGCCAGCAGCTTTGAGGGACAAGGTTTTGGAAACACCATATATTTT.

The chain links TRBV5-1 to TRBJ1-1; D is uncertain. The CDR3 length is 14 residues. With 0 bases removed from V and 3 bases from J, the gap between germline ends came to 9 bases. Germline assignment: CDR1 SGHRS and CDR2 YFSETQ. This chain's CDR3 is CASSLGRSDTEAFF. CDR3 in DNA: TGCGCCAGCAGCTTGGGAAGGTCGGACACTGAAGCTTTCTTT. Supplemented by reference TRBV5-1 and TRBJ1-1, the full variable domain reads KAGVTQTPRYLIKTRGQQVTLSCSPISGHRSVSWYQQTPGQGLQFLFEYFSETQRNKGNFPGRFSGRQFSNSRSEMNVSTLELGDSALYLCASSLGRSDTEAFFGQGTRLTVV.

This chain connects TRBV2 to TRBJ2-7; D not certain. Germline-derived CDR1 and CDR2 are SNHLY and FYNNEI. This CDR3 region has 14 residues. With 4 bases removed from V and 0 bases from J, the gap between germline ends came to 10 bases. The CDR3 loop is CASSGADSSYEQYF. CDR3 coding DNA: TGTGCCAGCAGTGGGGCCGATAGCTCCTACGAGCAGTACTTC.

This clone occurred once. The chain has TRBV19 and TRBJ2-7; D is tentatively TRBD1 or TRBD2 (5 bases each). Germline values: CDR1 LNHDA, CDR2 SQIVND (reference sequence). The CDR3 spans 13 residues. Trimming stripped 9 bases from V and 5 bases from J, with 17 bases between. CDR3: CASAPGPAHEQYF. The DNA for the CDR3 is TGTGCCAGCGCCCCGGGGCCTGCCCACGAGCAGTACTTC.

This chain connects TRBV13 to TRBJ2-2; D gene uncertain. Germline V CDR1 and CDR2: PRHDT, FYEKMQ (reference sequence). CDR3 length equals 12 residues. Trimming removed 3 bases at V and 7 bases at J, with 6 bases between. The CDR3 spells CASSFRIGELFF. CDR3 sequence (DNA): TGTGCCAGCAGCTTCAGGATCGGGGAGCTGTTTTTT.

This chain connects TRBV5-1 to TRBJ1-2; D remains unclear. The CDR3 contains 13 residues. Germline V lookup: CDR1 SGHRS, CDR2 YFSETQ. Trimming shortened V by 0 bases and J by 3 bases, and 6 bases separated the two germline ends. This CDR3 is CASSLGDHYGYTF. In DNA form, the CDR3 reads TGCGCCAGCAGCTTGGGGGATCACTATGGCTACACCTTC.